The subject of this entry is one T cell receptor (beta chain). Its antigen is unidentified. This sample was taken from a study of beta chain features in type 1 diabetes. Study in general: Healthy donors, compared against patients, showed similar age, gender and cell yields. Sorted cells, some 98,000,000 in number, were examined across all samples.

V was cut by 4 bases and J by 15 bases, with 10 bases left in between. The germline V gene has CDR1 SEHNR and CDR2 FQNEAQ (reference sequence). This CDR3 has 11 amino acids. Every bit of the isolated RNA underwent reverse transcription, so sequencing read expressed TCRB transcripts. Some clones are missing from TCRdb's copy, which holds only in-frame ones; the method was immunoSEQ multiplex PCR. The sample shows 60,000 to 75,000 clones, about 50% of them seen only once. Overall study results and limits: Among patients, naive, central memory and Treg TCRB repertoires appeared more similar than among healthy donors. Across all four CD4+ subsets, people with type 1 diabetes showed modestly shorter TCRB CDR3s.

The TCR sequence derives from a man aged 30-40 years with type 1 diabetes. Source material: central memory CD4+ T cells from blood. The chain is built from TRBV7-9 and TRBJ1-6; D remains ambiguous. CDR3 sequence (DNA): TGTGCCAGCAGCTCAGGCGGGATCCTCCACTTT. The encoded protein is CASSSGGILHF.